The rows below give T cell receptor beta chains drawn from one sample of a study of regulatory T cells in long-lasting Graves disease. Each CDR3 protein gets one entry after TCRdb re-called the multiplex PCR reads with MiXCR. The data show 350,000 to 550,000 distinct CDR3 sequences, around 14% seen once. The same specimen was also included in a second study, on T cells in Graves' hyperthyroidism and ophthalmopathy.

The sequencing here drew on peripheral blood mononuclear cells (PBMCs), taken at new diagnosis, from a patient treated with antithyroid drugs. The receptors shown here come from a woman aged 25-40 years with Graves disease. Both conserved end residues are part of each CDR3. The order of the fields is CDR3 protein, CDR3 DNA, clone size, V gene, D gene, J gene. The D gene is left open where the match is weak. Part of the rows lack a size; the others show once, few, many or a class for expanded clones.

CDR3 protein: CASSLDFPWENIQYF
CDR3 DNA: TGTGCCAGCAGCTTAGATTTCCCATGGGAAAACATTCAGTACTTC
clone size: many
V gene: TRBV11-1
D gene: .
J gene: TRBJ2-4

CDR3 protein: CASSYGLAGLLAKNIQYF
CDR3 DNA: TGTGCCAGCAGCTACGGACTAGCGGGGTTACTAGCCAAAAACATTCAGTACTTC
clone size: .
V gene: TRBV13
D gene: TRBD2
J gene: TRBJ2-4

CDR3 protein: CASSRNLLVEQYF
CDR3 DNA: TGTGCCAGCTCACGTAACTTGCTTGTCGAGCAGTACTTC
clone size: .
V gene: TRBV18
D gene: .
J gene: TRBJ2-7

CDR3 protein: CASSSSGRTYNEQFF
CDR3 DNA: TGTGCCAGCAGTTCTAGCGGGAGGACATACAATGAGCAGTTCTTC
clone size: .
V gene: TRBV7-9
D gene: TRBD2
J gene: TRBJ2-1

CDR3 protein: CASSEVEGVTDTQYF
CDR3 DNA: TGTGCCAGCAGTGAAGTAGAGGGGGTAACAGATACGCAGTATTTT
clone size: few
V gene: TRBV6-1
D gene: .
J gene: TRBJ2-3

CDR3 protein: CASSLKANGELFF
CDR3 DNA: TGTGCCAGCAGTTTAAAGGCAAACGGGGAGCTGTTTTTT
clone size: many
V gene: TRBV12-3/TRBV12-4
D gene: .
J gene: TRBJ2-2

CDR3 protein: CASSQRQNTGELFF
CDR3 DNA: TGTGCCAGCAGCCAAAGGCAGAACACCGGGGAGCTGTTTTTT
clone size: many
V gene: TRBV3-1
D gene: .
J gene: TRBJ2-2

CDR3 protein: CSASLTSGNQETQYF
CDR3 DNA: TGCAGTGCTAGCCTGACTAGCGGAAACCAAGAGACCCAGTACTTC
clone size: many
V gene: TRBV20-1
D gene: TRBD2
J gene: TRBJ2-5

CDR3 protein: CSARELAGVDETQYF
CDR3 DNA: TGCAGTGCTAGAGAACTAGCGGGAGTAGACGAGACCCAGTACTTC
clone size: many
V gene: TRBV20-1
D gene: TRBD2
J gene: TRBJ2-5

CDR3 protein: CAWGGLAGYEQYF
CDR3 DNA: TGTGCCTGGGGAGGACTAGCGGGCTACGAGCAGTACTTC
clone size: many
V gene: TRBV30
D gene: TRBD2
J gene: TRBJ2-7

CDR3 protein: CSGGRRLAGDEQFF
CDR3 DNA: TGCAGCGGGGGCAGAAGGCTAGCGGGCGATGAGCAGTTCTTC
clone size: few
V gene: TRBV29-1
D gene: TRBD2
J gene: TRBJ2-1

CDR3 protein: CASSQDTGETQYF
CDR3 DNA: TGTGCCAGCAGCCAGGACACTGGGGAGACCCAGTACTTC
clone size: many
V gene: TRBV9
D gene: .
J gene: TRBJ2-5

CDR3 protein: CSARDGYQETQYF
CDR3 DNA: TGCAGTGCTAGAGATGGGTACCAAGAGACCCAGTACTTC
clone size: many
V gene: TRBV20-1
D gene: .
J gene: TRBJ2-5

CDR3 protein: CASSLGGSGGDTQYF
CDR3 DNA: TGCGCCAGCAGCTTGGGCGGGAGCGGTGGAGATACGCAGTATTTT
clone size: many
V gene: TRBV5-1
D gene: TRBD2
J gene: TRBJ2-3

CDR3 protein: CASSQEPSGGGEDYGYTF
CDR3 DNA: TGCGCCAGCAGCCAAGAACCCTCAGGAGGGGGCGAGGACTATGGCTACACCTTC
clone size: many
V gene: TRBV4-1
D gene: TRBD1
J gene: TRBJ1-2

CDR3 protein: CASARLLPLDEQFF
CDR3 DNA: TGCGCCAGCGCCCGACTGCTCCCTTTGGATGAGCAGTTCTTC
clone size: few
V gene: TRBV5-1
D gene: .
J gene: TRBJ2-1

CDR3 protein: CASSFEGAYTGELFF
CDR3 DNA: TGTGCCAGCAGTTTTGAGGGGGCTTACACCGGGGAGCTGTTTTTT
clone size: few
V gene: TRBV27
D gene: TRBD1
J gene: TRBJ2-2

CDR3 protein: CASSTRQGRFQETQYF
CDR3 DNA: TGTGCCAGCAGCACTCGACAGGGACGGTTCCAAGAGACCCAGTACTTC
clone size: many
V gene: TRBV14
D gene: TRBD1
J gene: TRBJ2-5

CDR3 protein: CASSPSGGSNQPQHF
CDR3 DNA: TGCGCCAGCAGCCCCTCCGGGGGAAGCAATCAGCCCCAGCATTTT
clone size: .
V gene: TRBV5-1
D gene: .
J gene: TRBJ1-5

CDR3 protein: CATRTGGSIEQFF
CDR3 DNA: TGTGCCACCCGGACAGGGGGCTCAATTGAGCAGTTCTTC
clone size: .
V gene: TRBV2
D gene: TRBD1
J gene: TRBJ2-1

CDR3 protein: CAIKREGPDYEQYF
CDR3 DNA: TGTGCCATCAAGAGGGAGGGCCCCGACTACGAGCAGTACTTC
clone size: many
V gene: TRBV10-3
D gene: TRBD2
J gene: TRBJ2-7

CDR3 protein: CASIQGGRGYTF
CDR3 DNA: TGTGCCAGCATCCAGGGCGGTCGGGGCTACACCTTC
clone size: many
V gene: TRBV13
D gene: .
J gene: TRBJ1-2

CDR3 protein: CASSQWTSSETQYF
CDR3 DNA: TGTGCCAGCAGCCAATGGACTAGCAGTGAGACCCAGTACTTC
clone size: many
V gene: TRBV3-1
D gene: TRBD2
J gene: TRBJ2-5

CDR3 protein: CASSEDTNTGELFF
CDR3 DNA: TGTGCCAGCAGTGAGGACACCAACACCGGGGAGCTGTTTTTT
clone size: .
V gene: TRBV2
D gene: .
J gene: TRBJ2-2

CDR3 protein: CSVGDYNNEQFF
CDR3 DNA: TGCAGCGTCGGGGACTACAACAATGAGCAGTTCTTC
clone size: many
V gene: TRBV29-1
D gene: TRBD2
J gene: TRBJ2-1

CDR3 protein: CSARDGASGSGTQYF
CDR3 DNA: TGCAGTGCTAGAGATGGGGCTAGCGGGAGCGGGACCCAGTACTTC
clone size: many
V gene: TRBV20-1
D gene: TRBD2
J gene: TRBJ2-5

CDR3 protein: CASSEKNTGELFF
CDR3 DNA: TGTGCCAGCAGTGAGAAGAACACCGGGGAGCTGTTTTTT
clone size: many
V gene: TRBV2
D gene: .
J gene: TRBJ2-2

CDR3 protein: CASSGGVPPYSPLHF
CDR3 DNA: TGTGCCAGTTCGGGGGGGGTTCCCCCATATTCACCCCTCCACTTT
clone size: few
V gene: TRBV12-3/TRBV12-4
D gene: .
J gene: TRBJ1-6

CDR3 protein: CSVDSPPLDNIQYF
CDR3 DNA: TGCAGCGTTGACTCACCCCCCCTCGACAACATTCAGTACTTC
clone size: few
V gene: TRBV29-1
D gene: .
J gene: TRBJ2-4

CDR3 protein: CASSHSDLDTQYF
CDR3 DNA: TGTGCCAGCAGCCACTCGGACTTAGATACGCAGTATTTT
clone size: many
V gene: TRBV7-3
D gene: .
J gene: TRBJ2-3

CDR3 protein: CAIRAGTGDNEQFF
CDR3 DNA: TGTGCCATCAGAGCCGGGACAGGGGACAATGAGCAGTTCTTC
clone size: many
V gene: TRBV28
D gene: TRBD1
J gene: TRBJ2-1

CDR3 protein: CSVPREGNLDTQYF
CDR3 DNA: TGCAGCGTTCCGAGGGAAGGGAATCTAGATACGCAGTATTTT
clone size: .
V gene: TRBV29-1
D gene: .
J gene: TRBJ2-3

CDR3 protein: CASTLLRAGFYEQYF
CDR3 DNA: TGTGCCAGCACTCTCCTTCGGGCGGGATTCTACGAGCAGTACTTC
clone size: many
V gene: TRBV12-3/TRBV12-4
D gene: .
J gene: TRBJ2-7

CDR3 protein: CASSAGLAGYQETQYF
CDR3 DNA: TGTGCCAGTAGTGCTGGACTAGCGGGGTACCAAGAGACCCAGTACTTC
clone size: .
V gene: TRBV19
D gene: TRBD2
J gene: TRBJ2-5

CDR3 protein: CASSGGLAGGGDTQYF
CDR3 DNA: TGTGCCAGCAGCGGGGGACTAGCGGGAGGTGGAGATACGCAGTATTTT
clone size: .
V gene: TRBV9
D gene: TRBD2
J gene: TRBJ2-3

CDR3 protein: CAISEPFPQTSSYEQYF
CDR3 DNA: TGTGCCATCAGTGAGCCATTCCCACAGACTAGCTCCTACGAGCAGTACTTC
clone size: many
V gene: TRBV10-3
D gene: .
J gene: TRBJ2-7

CDR3 protein: CSAGGAGGKYEQYF
CDR3 DNA: TGCAGTGCAGGGGGAGCGGGAGGCAAATACGAGCAGTACTTC
clone size: many
V gene: TRBV20-1
D gene: TRBD2
J gene: TRBJ2-7

CDR3 protein: CTSSEGLAAISEQFF
CDR3 DNA: TGTACCAGCAGTGAAGGACTAGCGGCCATTAGTGAGCAGTTCTTC
clone size: .
V gene: TRBV2
D gene: TRBD2
J gene: TRBJ2-1

CDR3 protein: CASRSTGGTDTQYF
CDR3 DNA: TGTGCCAGCAGGTCTACAGGGGGCACAGATACGCAGTATTTT
clone size: many
V gene: TRBV2
D gene: TRBD1
J gene: TRBJ2-3

CDR3 protein: CASGRTGGAGANVLTF
CDR3 DNA: TGTGCCAGCGGGCGGACAGGGGGCGCTGGGGCCAACGTCCTGACTTTC
clone size: many
V gene: TRBV12-3/TRBV12-4
D gene: TRBD1
J gene: TRBJ2-6

CDR3 protein: CASSFSWGKNYGYTF
CDR3 DNA: TGTGCCAGCAGTTTTTCCTGGGGCAAGAACTATGGCTACACCTTC
clone size: .
V gene: TRBV28
D gene: .
J gene: TRBJ1-2

CDR3 protein: CSARDTSYEQYF
CDR3 DNA: TGCAGTGCTAGAGATACCTCGTACGAGCAGTACTTC
clone size: many
V gene: TRBV20-1
D gene: .
J gene: TRBJ2-7

CDR3 protein: CASSEPRTGAGSYEQYF
CDR3 DNA: TGTGCCAGCAGTGAACCCCGGACAGGGGCCGGCTCCTACGAGCAGTACTTC
clone size: many
V gene: TRBV2
D gene: TRBD1
J gene: TRBJ2-7

CDR3 protein: CASRGGRVSYNEQFF
CDR3 DNA: TGTGCCAGCAGGGGGGGAAGGGTCTCCTACAATGAGCAGTTCTTC
clone size: .
V gene: TRBV5-6
D gene: .
J gene: TRBJ2-1

CDR3 protein: CASKQGSGNQPQHF
CDR3 DNA: TGTGCCAGCAAACAGGGGTCGGGCAATCAGCCCCAGCATTTT
clone size: many
V gene: TRBV28
D gene: TRBD1
J gene: TRBJ1-5

CDR3 protein: CAIARGGGEAFF
CDR3 DNA: TGTGCTATTGCCCGGGGGGGAGGTGAAGCTTTCTTT
clone size: many
V gene: TRBV3-1
D gene: .
J gene: TRBJ1-1

CDR3 protein: CASRLQTYEQYF
CDR3 DNA: TGTGCCAGCAGATTACAGACGTACGAGCAGTACTTC
clone size: .
V gene: TRBV6-1
D gene: .
J gene: TRBJ2-7

CDR3 protein: CASSRGQGDYSGANVLTF
CDR3 DNA: TGTGCCAGCAGTAGGGGACAGGGGGACTACTCTGGGGCCAACGTCCTGACTTTC
clone size: many
V gene: TRBV12-3/TRBV12-4
D gene: TRBD1
J gene: TRBJ2-6

CDR3 protein: CASSLSGRATHEQFF
CDR3 DNA: TGTGCCAGCAGCTTAAGCGGGAGGGCCACCCATGAGCAGTTCTTC
clone size: few
V gene: TRBV7-6
D gene: TRBD2
J gene: TRBJ2-1

CDR3 protein: CASSLAGLAGVSQETQYF
CDR3 DNA: TGCGCCAGCAGCTTGGCAGGACTAGCGGGAGTTTCCCAAGAGACCCAGTACTTC
clone size: .
V gene: TRBV5-1
D gene: TRBD2
J gene: TRBJ2-5

CDR3 protein: CASSAQRTSGKNEQFF
CDR3 DNA: TGCGCCAGCAGTGCCCAAAGGACTAGCGGGAAGAATGAGCAGTTCTTC
clone size: few
V gene: TRBV10-1
D gene: TRBD2
J gene: TRBJ2-1

CDR3 protein: CASSLTSGQYEQYF
CDR3 DNA: TGTGCCAGCAGCTTGACTAGCGGGCAATACGAGCAGTACTTC
clone size: many
V gene: TRBV7-3
D gene: TRBD2
J gene: TRBJ2-7

CDR3 protein: CASSSVGDRTDTQYF
CDR3 DNA: TGCGCCAGCAGCTCGGTAGGGGACAGAACAGATACGCAGTATTTT
clone size: many
V gene: TRBV5-1
D gene: TRBD1
J gene: TRBJ2-3

CDR3 protein: CASSLQRGQETQYF
CDR3 DNA: TGCGCCAGCAGCTTGCAGAGGGGGCAAGAGACCCAGTACTTC
clone size: many
V gene: TRBV5-1
D gene: .
J gene: TRBJ2-5

CDR3 protein: CASSVAWDSQETQYF
CDR3 DNA: TGTGCCAGCAGCGTAGCCTGGGACAGCCAAGAGACCCAGTACTTC
clone size: once
V gene: TRBV9
D gene: TRBD1
J gene: TRBJ2-5

CDR3 protein: CASSGRSSYNEQFF
CDR3 DNA: TGTGCCAGCAGCGGACGGTCCTCCTACAATGAGCAGTTCTTC
clone size: many
V gene: TRBV9
D gene: .
J gene: TRBJ2-1